The source of this T cell receptor (beta chain) is a study of radiation and T cells in renal cell carcinoma. Time point noted: blood 2 weeks post-SBRT. Sample treatment: 15 Gy SBRT to primary tumor, nephrectomy 4 weeks later. Germline V gene data show CDR1 as MDHEN and CDR2 as SYDVKM. The CDR3 consists of 16 residues. After removal of 8 bases from V and 0 bases from J, the junction contained 7 bases not matched to a gene. Profiled with immunoSEQ multiplex PCR; TCRdb holds only in-frame clones, not every one. Of about 130,000 clones listed, 65% to 85% were seen once; the top ten hold 5.8%. This receptor was taken from a man in his fifties or sixties with renal cell carcinoma. The sample here was blood, taken from a patient whose treatment included radiotherapy and nephrectomy. The V gene is TRBV28, the J gene TRBJ1-1; 12 positions agree with TRBD1. CDR3 coding DNA: TGTGCCAGCCACCGGGACAGGGGGCTCCTGAACACTGAAGCTTTCTTT. Translated, it gives CASHRDRGLLNTEAFF.